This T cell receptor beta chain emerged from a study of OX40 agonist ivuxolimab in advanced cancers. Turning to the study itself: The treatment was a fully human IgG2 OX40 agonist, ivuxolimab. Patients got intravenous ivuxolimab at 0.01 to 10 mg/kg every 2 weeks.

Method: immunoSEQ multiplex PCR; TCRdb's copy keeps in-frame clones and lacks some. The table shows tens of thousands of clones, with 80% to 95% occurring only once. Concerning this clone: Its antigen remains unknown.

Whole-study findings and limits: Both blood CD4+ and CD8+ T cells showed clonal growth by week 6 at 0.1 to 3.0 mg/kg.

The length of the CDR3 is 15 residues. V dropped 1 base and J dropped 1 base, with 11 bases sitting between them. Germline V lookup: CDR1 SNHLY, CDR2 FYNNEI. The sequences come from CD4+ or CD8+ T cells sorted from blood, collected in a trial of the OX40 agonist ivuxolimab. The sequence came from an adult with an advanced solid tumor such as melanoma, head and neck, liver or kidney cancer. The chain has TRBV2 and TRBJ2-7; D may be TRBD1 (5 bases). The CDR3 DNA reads TGTGCCAGCAGTGAAGTCTGGACATCTTCCTACGAGCAGTACTTC. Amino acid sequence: CASSEVWTSSYEQYF.